This T cell receptor beta chain comes out of a study of cytomegalovirus exposure and HLA in healthy donors. Looking at the study overall: Some 91 million unique TCRs from HLA-typed donors were held in an early release of data. There were 350 to 400 genotyped donors. Of these, about 81% fell in the genetic ancestry cluster associated with self-reported Caucasian donors.

Primers included in the PCR were 60 Vbeta and 13 Jbeta primers. The method was immunoSEQ multiplex PCR; TCRdb's version includes in-frame clones alone and lacks a portion of them. Of 150,000 to 200,000 clones listed, around 80% are singletons. From germline, CDR1 is MGHRA and CDR2 YSYEKL. The ends were cut back, 4 bases at V and 2 bases at J, with 18 bases in the middle. This CDR3 comprises 16 residues. Sequencing was carried out using PBMCs. The sequence came from a woman in her thirties in good health and CMV-seropositive. The genes are TRBV4-1 and TRBJ2-7; D is possibly TRBD1 (5 bases). The CDR3 coding sequence is TGCGCCAGCAGCCTCGAGCGTGTAGGGGTCGCCTACGAGCAGTACTTC. Protein product: CASSLERVGVAYEQYF.